This T cell receptor beta chain stems from a study of T cells after yellow fever vaccination. This clonotype occurred many times. Its antigen is as yet unknown. Points from the study as a whole: Reappearing after the booster were most of the clones from primary vaccination (around 95% CD4, approximately 85% CD8). It was a weaker secondary response, yet one that peaked faster, at day 5 versus 15.

Germline CDR1 and CDR2: SGHVS and FNYEAQ. The CDR3 runs to 15 residues. V lost 2 bases, J lost 1 base, and 12 bases lay in between. TCRdb passed the 5' RACE reads through MiXCR, listing each CDR3 protein once. The data hold under 700,000 distinct CDR3 sequences, with less than 20% observed a single time. The gene calls are TRBV7-6 and TRBJ2-7; D is perhaps TRBD2 (6 bases). This TCR derives from a man aged 18-30 years who received the YFV17D yellow fever vaccine. This sample comprised PBMCs, obtained 5 days after the first yellow fever vaccination. In DNA form, the CDR3 reads TGTGCCAGCAGCTTATGGGGAGGCAGTTCCTACGAGCAGTACTTC. Its translation is CASSLWGGSSYEQYF.